This TCR beta chain came from a study of T cells in Graves' hyperthyroidism and ophthalmopathy. This clonotype was seen ten or more times. V was clipped by 0 bases and J by 5 bases; unmatched bases: 9. The CDR3 covers 16 residues. Germline V lookup: CDR1 SGHRS, CDR2 YFSETQ. Amplification of TCR beta CDR3 regions was performed using RNA transcripts as template. RT-PCR in the first round (using the HTBI primer set) targeted the TCR CDR3. TCRdb re-derived calls from the multiplex PCR reads in MiXCR, one entry per CDR3 protein. Of over 500,000 distinct CDR3 sequences listed, roughly 18% are singletons. The source material was blood. The sequence was collected from a woman aged 18-35 years with Graves' ophthalmopathy. This chain links TRBV5-1 with TRBJ1-1; 8 nucleotides line up with TRBD1. DNA for the CDR3: TGCGCCAGCAGCTTGGGGTCTATGACAGGGGTAACTGAAGCTTTCTTT. Protein: CASSLGSMTGVTEAFF. Combining the CDR3 with reference TRBV5-1 and TRBJ1-1 gives the whole variable domain KAGVTQTPRYLIKTRGQQVTLSCSPISGHRSVSWYQQTPGQGLQFLFEYFSETQRNKGNFPGRFSGRQFSNSRSEMNVSTLELGDSALYLCASSLGSMTGVTEAFFGQGTRLTVV.